The present entry profiles one T cell receptor beta chain with its context. The sample holds one count of this clone. What antigen it recognizes has not been identified. Base qualities were left out, and no much larger clone turns up one base away. TCRbeta CDR3 regions were amplified from genomic DNA using the immunoSEQ Assay, a bias-controlled multiplex PCR. As for how the authors treated the data: Within the assay, amplification of reference gene primers was used to estimate how many nucleated cells each sample contained. To quantify the absolute abundance of each unique TCRbeta CDR3 rearrangement, sequence reads were collapsed and filtered. Productive Simpson clonality was computed per sample as the square root of Simpson's diversity index over productive rearrangements. In TCRdb, the immuneACCESS table is reduced to in-frame sequences with V and J assigned. These tables do not hold every clone; where another copy was compared, an unresolved V gene accounts for under half, and the others remain unexplained. That table supplies the V and J calls and clone size; D and trimming were determined from the DNA. This sample lists tens of thousands of clones; 88% were detected once. The ten largest clones take up under 6% of the sample.

Trimming removed 4 bases from V and 6 bases from J; the gene matches leave 3 bases unexplained. The germline V gene sets CDR1 to SGHRS and CDR2 to YFSETQ. The CDR3 numbers 14 residues from cysteine through phenylalanine. Only the CDR3 part of the read is kept: 42 bases, read in frame from the first base. This sample was included in a study of blood T cell repertoires in COVID-19 (TCRdb year 2020). Describing the broader study: Samples covering the acute and convalescent phases of COVID-19 were provided by collaborators in the United States, Italy and Spain. The prospective study material was composed of cDNA or gDNA derived from T cells, B-cell-depleted T cells, or PBMCs. The dataset comprised deeply sampled blood TCRbeta repertoires from subjects exposed to, actively infected with, or recovered from COVID-19. The repertoires were released in a freely available public database intended as a resource for research on the immune response to SARS-CoV-2. The samples were drawn from two sources: the first 160 participants of the ongoing ImmuneRACE study, and 1,000 to 1,500 subjects contributed by 6 global collaborators. Nearly every sample came with metadata listing a de-identified subject ID, COVID-19 status, age in years and sex. Where available, HLA class I and class II types were obtained from metadata supplied by the sample provider rather than from assay-based typing.

Each collaborating institution followed its own protocols to collect whole blood in K2EDTA tubes. Collaborator samples were shipped for TCRbeta analysis as frozen whole blood, isolated PBMCs, or DNA extracted from either sample type. What the work shows at the level of the full study, not this receptor alone: How much clinical and demographic metadata was included differed by source and by participant, and the metadata was provided uncurated.

The sample taken for sequencing was peripheral blood. The chain was built from TRBV5-1 and TRBJ2-1, and 11 junction bases match TRBD2. This clonotype was obtained from a human donor in a cohort sampled during active COVID-19. The CDR3 is CASSMTSGANEQFF. The sequenced DNA is TGCGCCAGCAGCATGACTAGCGGGGCCAATGAGCAGTTCTTC.